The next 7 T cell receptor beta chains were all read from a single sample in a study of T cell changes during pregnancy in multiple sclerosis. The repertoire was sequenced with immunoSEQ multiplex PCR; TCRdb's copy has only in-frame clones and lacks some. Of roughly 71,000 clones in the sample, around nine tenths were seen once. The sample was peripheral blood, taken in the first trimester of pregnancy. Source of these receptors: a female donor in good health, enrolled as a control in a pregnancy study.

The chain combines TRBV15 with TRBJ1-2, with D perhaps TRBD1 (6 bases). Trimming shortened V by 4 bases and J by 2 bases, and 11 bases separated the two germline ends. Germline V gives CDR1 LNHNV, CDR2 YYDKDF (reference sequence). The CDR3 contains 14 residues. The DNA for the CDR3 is TGTGCCACCAGCAAGGACAGAAAGAACTATGGCTACACCTTC. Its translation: CATSKDRKNYGYTF.

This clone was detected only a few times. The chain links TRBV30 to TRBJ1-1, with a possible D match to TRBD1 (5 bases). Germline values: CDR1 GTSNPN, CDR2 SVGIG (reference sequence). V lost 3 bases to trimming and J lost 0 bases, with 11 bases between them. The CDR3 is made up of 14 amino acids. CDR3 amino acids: CAWRKGLVNTEAFF. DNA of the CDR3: TGTGCCTGGAGGAAGGGACTTGTGAACACTGAAGCTTTCTTT.

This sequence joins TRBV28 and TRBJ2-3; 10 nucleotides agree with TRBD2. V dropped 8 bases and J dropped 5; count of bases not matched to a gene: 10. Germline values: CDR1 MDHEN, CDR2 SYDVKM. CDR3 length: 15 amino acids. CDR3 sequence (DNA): TGTGCCAGCGGGCAGAGCGGGAGGGCAGTAGATACGCAGTATTTT. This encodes CASGQSGRAVDTQYF.

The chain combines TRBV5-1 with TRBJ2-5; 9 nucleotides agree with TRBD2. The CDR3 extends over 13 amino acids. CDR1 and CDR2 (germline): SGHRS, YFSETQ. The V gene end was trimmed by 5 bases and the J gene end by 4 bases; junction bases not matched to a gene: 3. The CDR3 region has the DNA TGCGCCAGCAGTCGAGCGGGAGGAGAGACCCAGTACTTC. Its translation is CASSRAGGETQYF.

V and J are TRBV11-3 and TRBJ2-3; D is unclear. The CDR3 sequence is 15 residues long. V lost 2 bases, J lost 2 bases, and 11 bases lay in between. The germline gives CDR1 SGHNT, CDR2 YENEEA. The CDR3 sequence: CASSLHSRTTDTQYF. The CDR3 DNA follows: TGTGCCAGCAGCTTACACAGCCGTACCACAGATACGCAGTATTTT.

The chain's CDR3 is CASRLTGVNSYEQYF. CDR3 DNA sequence: TGCGCCAGCAGACTTACAGGGGTTAACTCCTACGAGCAGTACTTC. The J gene is TRBJ2-7, the V gene TRBV5-1; 7 bases match TRBD1. This CDR3 spans 15 amino acids. Per the germline V gene, CDR1 is SGHRS and CDR2 is YFSETQ. Trimming at V came to 5 bases and at J to 0 bases, leaving 8 bases not matched to a gene.

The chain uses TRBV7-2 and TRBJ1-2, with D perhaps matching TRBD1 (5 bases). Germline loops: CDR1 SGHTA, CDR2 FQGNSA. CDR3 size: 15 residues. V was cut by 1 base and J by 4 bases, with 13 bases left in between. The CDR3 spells CASSLDSGTAYGYTF. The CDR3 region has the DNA TGTGCCAGCAGCTTAGACTCGGGGACTGCCTATGGCTACACCTTC.